This entry lists 16 T cell receptor beta chains sequenced from one sample in a study of cytomegalovirus exposure and HLA in healthy donors (dated by TCRdb to about 2017). To prepare the library, the immunoSEQ multiplex PCR assay was applied. The multiplex PCR relied on a mix of 60 forward primers for TCR Vbeta segments and 13 reverse primers for TCR Jbeta segments. Drawn from immuneACCESS, this table holds only the in-frame rearrangements with V and J called that TCRdb kept. Clones are partly lost; checked studies trace under half to an unresolved V gene and leave the rest unexplained. Here the sample has some 90,000 clones; more than 70% occur a single time. The top ten constitute approximately 4.7% of the sample. The sample taken for sequencing was PBMCs. All receptors come from a male donor in good health and CMV-seropositive.

The chain recombines TRBV9 with TRBJ2-5, with 10 bases identical to TRBD2. Germline V gives CDR1 SGDLS, CDR2 YYNGEE. The CDR3 contains 16 residues. After removal of 0 bases from V and 5 bases from J, the junction contained 7 bases not matched to a gene. CDR3 region: CASSVGPSGGPETQYF. The CDR3 DNA reads as TGTGCCAGCAGCGTAGGTCCTAGCGGGGGCCCGGAGACCCAGTACTTC. The full variable domain, in which reference TRBV9 and TRBJ2-5 provide the parts outside the CDR3, is DSGVTQTPKHLITATGQRVTLRCSPRSGDLSVYWYQQSLDQGLQFLIQYYNGEERAKGNILERFSAQQFPDLHSELNLSSLELGDSALYFCASSVGPSGGPETQYFGPGTRLLVL.

The chain employs TRBV28 and TRBJ2-6, with D possibly being TRBD1 (5 bases). Germline values: CDR1 MDHEN, CDR2 SYDVKM. The CDR3 totals 15 residues. V shed 6 bases and J shed 1 base, with 10 bases lying between them. The CDR3 bases are TGTGCCAGCAGCCCCGCAGGGTCTGGGGCCAACGTCCTGACTTTC. Translating it yields CASSPAGSGANVLTF.

The V gene is TRBV7-9, the J gene TRBJ1-1; D remains unclear. V was cut by 2 bases and J by 4 bases, with 11 bases left in between. Germline V gives CDR1 SEHNR, CDR2 FQNEAQ (reference sequence). The CDR3 has 14 amino acids. CDR3 in amino acids: CASSLPNRGTEAFF. The CDR3 DNA reads as TGTGCCAGCAGCTTACCCAACCGCGGCACTGAAGCTTTCTTT.

V usage is TRBV30 and J usage is TRBJ1-2; 8 nucleotides match TRBD1. This CDR3 region has 15 residues. Germline V gives CDR1 GTSNPN, CDR2 SVGIG (reference sequence). Losses at the gene ends were 2 bases for V and 4 bases for J; bases not matched to a gene: 9. The CDR3 nucleotides are TGTGCCTGGAGTTCAAAGGGGACAGGTGCCTATGGCTACACCTTC. Translating gives CAWSSKGTGAYGYTF.

The chain links TRBV6-5 to TRBJ1-1; 7 bases align to TRBD1. With V trimmed by 8 bases and J by 11 bases, 11 bases remained unmatched. The CDR3 is 12 amino acids. Germline V gene lookup returns CDR1 MNHEY and CDR2 SVGAGI. This CDR3 is CASGERGLGAFF. CDR3 nucleotide sequence: TGTGCCAGCGGGGAGAGGGGGCTCGGCGCTTTCTTT.

The V gene is TRBV7-6, the J gene TRBJ2-2; 9 positions agree with TRBD2. CDR1 is SGHVS, CDR2 FNYEAQ, per germline. V was pared by 3 bases and J by 5 bases, with 13 bases of the junction left unmatched. The CDR3 length is 18 residues. The CDR3 region is CASSFPPRGGAGTGELFF. The CDR3 DNA is TGTGCCAGCAGCTTCCCTCCTCGCGGGGGGGCCGGAACCGGGGAGCTGTTTTTT.

The rearrangement links TRBV15 to TRBJ2-5; 9 nucleotides line up with TRBD1. V was pared by 4 bases and J by 5 bases, with 5 bases of the junction left unmatched. In germline, CDR1 is LNHNV, CDR2 YYDKDF (reference sequence). The CDR3 sequence is 14 residues long. CDR3 in DNA: TGTGCCACCAGCATCCGGACAGGGGAGGAGACCCAGTACTTC. Translation gives CATSIRTGEETQYF.

This sequence joins TRBV27 and TRBJ2-3; D might be TRBD2 (6 bases). The CDR3 extends over 14 amino acids. Between the trimmed V and J ends, which lost 1 base and 4 bases, there was a span of 9 bases. Germline V CDR1 and CDR2: MNHEY, SMNVEV (reference sequence). The CDR3 loop reads CASSLWRGSDTQYF. The CDR3, as DNA: TGTGCCAGCAGTTTATGGAGGGGTTCAGATACGCAGTATTTT.

J is TRBJ2-3 and V is TRBV27, with D hard to call. In germline, CDR1 is MNHEY, CDR2 SMNVEV (reference sequence). The CDR3 consists of 15 residues. V was shortened by 4 bases and J by 6 bases, with 17 bases between the two germline ends. CDR3 region: CASSSGLALLDTQYF. For the CDR3, the DNA is TGTGCCAGCAGTTCGGGTTTAGCTCTCCTGGATACGCAGTATTTT.

This clone was detected only a few times. This chain's CDR3 is CASRGTSGRETQYF. The CDR3, as DNA: TGTGCCAGCAGAGGGACTAGCGGGCGAGAGACCCAGTACTTC. The V call is TRBV7-9, the J call TRBJ2-5; 12 bases map to TRBD2. CDR3 length: 14 amino acids. Germline CDR1 is SEHNR and CDR2 is FQNEAQ (reference sequence). Trimming removed 6 bases from V and 4 bases from J; junction bases left unmatched: 3. Looking up the rest from reference TRBV7-9 and TRBJ2-5 gives the full variable domain: DTGVSQNPRHKITKRGQNVTFRCDPISEHNRLYWYRQTLGQGPEFLTYFQNEAQLEKSRLLSDRFSAERPKGSFSTLEIQRTEQGDSAMYLCASRGTSGRETQYFGPGTRLLVL.

This clone was recorded only once. The chain links TRBV7-2 to TRBJ1-1; D is ambiguous. V was shortened by 1 base and J by 4 bases, with 7 bases between the two germline ends. The CDR3 runs to 13 residues. Germline-derived CDR1 and CDR2 are SGHTA and FQGNSA. In DNA, the CDR3 is TGTGCCAGCAGCTTAGGCGGAGGCACTGAAGCTTTCTTT. Translated, it gives CASSLGGGTEAFF.

The rearrangement joins TRBV18 to TRBJ1-2; no firm D call. This CDR3 contains 16 residues. CDR1 and CDR2 from the germline V gene are KGHSH and LQKENI. Trimming shortened V by 3 bases and J by 4 bases, and 18 bases separated the two germline ends. The CDR3 spells CASSPTGVQRFYGYTF. The CDR3, as DNA: TGTGCCAGCTCACCCACCGGGGTCCAAAGATTCTATGGCTACACCTTC.

The genes are TRBV5-8 and TRBJ2-7, with a possible D match to TRBD1 (6 bases). CDR3 length: 13 residues. Germline V gene sequence: CDR1 SGHTS, CDR2 YDEGEE. Trimming took 0 bases from V and 7 from J, leaving 11 bases between them. CDR3: CASSLDRVGEQYF. The CDR3 bases are TGTGCCAGCAGCTTGGACAGGGTGGGAGAGCAGTACTTC.

The rearrangement joins TRBV18 to TRBJ1-2; perhaps TRBD1 as D (6 bases). Germline CDR1 reads KGHSH; CDR2 reads LQKENI. Trimming took off 0 bases at V and 1 base at J, with 12 bases between the two ends. The length of the CDR3 is 16 residues. CDR3 amino acids: CASSPPGGGVNYGYTF. In nucleotides, the CDR3 is TGTGCCAGCTCACCACCGGGAGGGGGTGTTAACTATGGCTACACCTTC.

The chain recombines TRBV7-2 with TRBJ2-7; 7 positions match TRBD2. Germline V gives CDR1 SGHTA, CDR2 FQGNSA. The junction had 6 bases not matched to a gene; V was cut back by 5 bases and J by 5 bases. This CDR3 has 13 residues. The CDR3 sequence is CASSVTSAHEQYF. The CDR3 bases are TGTGCCAGCAGCGTAACTAGCGCCCACGAGCAGTACTTC.

In its sample, this clone was seen once. The chain has TRBV7-6 and TRBJ2-3, with D possibly TRBD2 on 6 matching bases. V was cut by 6 bases and J by 3 bases, with 16 bases left in between. Germline CDR1 reads SGHVS; CDR2 reads FNYEAQ. This CDR3 is 15 amino acids long. For the CDR3, the DNA is TGTGCCAGCAGTCAAGGGCTAGCGCCTACAGATACGCAGTATTTT. Translation: CASSQGLAPTDTQYF.